The entry below describes one T cell receptor (beta chain). Germline V gene lookup returns CDR1 MNHEY and CDR2 SVGAGI. The CDR3 consists of 11 residues. The germline V and J ends were trimmed by 5 bases and 6 bases, with 5 bases remaining between them. As originally analysed: Reference gene primers were amplified, and this amplification served to estimate nucleated cell counts. Sequencing was performed with immunoSEQ multiplex PCR; in TCRdb, only in-frame clones are kept and a portion is missing. V, J and clone size are those of that table, while D and trimming were read from the DNA. The data contain roughly 53,000 clones, about nine tenths of them singletons. These data come from a study of blood T cell repertoires in COVID-19. About the research overall: Acute and convalescent COVID-19 specimens originated in the United States, Italy and Spain. T cells, B-cell-depleted T cells, or PBMCs supplied cDNA or gDNA.

This rearrangement joins TRBV6-5 to TRBJ2-4; the D is unclear. The sequencing sample was made of peripheral blood. This sequence originates from a woman aged 40 to 50 with active COVID-19. Written as DNA, the CDR3 is TGTGCCAGCAGTCCAGGAAACATTCAGTACTTC. It is translated as CASSPGNIQYF.